Below, one T cell receptor (beta chain) is given with its context. This clone's antigen is unknown. Base qualities are not recorded, but no much larger clone differs from it by a single base. The sample comes from a study of cytomegalovirus exposure and HLA in healthy donors (dated by TCRdb to 2017 to 2019). Regarding the complete study: An earlier analysis of about 530 of the donors reported 276 Gb of sequence data and 90 million to 120 million unique TCR beta sequences obtained from some 200 million T cells. All discovery cohort repertoires had been generated on a single sequencing platform. An earlier analysis of more than 450 of the donors used high-throughput TCR beta sequencing to judge whether each TCR beta V gene segment behaved as functional or pseudogenic. Across some 400 genotyped donors of the cohort, an average of approximately 200,000 unique TCR beta nucleotide sequences per donor were sequenced, and 15% to 20% of those sequences were non-productive. An early release covering roughly 580 HLA-typed donors comprised about 300 gigabases of sequencing data and approximately 85 million unique TCR sequences. In the later analysis, no new phenotypic data were used to find candidate immune exposures; instead, reliance was placed on TCR beta sequences and their occurrence across donors. Of the 300 to 500 genotyped donors, 70% to 90% were placed in the genetic ancestry cluster associated with self-reported Caucasian donors. HLA typing covered class I and class II loci at four-digit resolution. Donor age, sex, ethnicity and CMV serostatus were compiled together with the repertoire data. Because of strong linkage in the cohort, roughly five DR-DQ haplotypes were treated as single units for association and clustering. Typing coverage differed by locus: A, B, C, DRB1 and DQB1 were typed in about 620-630 donors, DQA1 in roughly 510, DPA1 in nearly 610, and DPB1 in just under 490. To study patterns of TCR occurrence, a later analysis re-analyzed previously published TCR beta repertoires from around 660 donors and added high-resolution HLA genotyping. The study was designed to test whether signatures of past pathogen exposure could be identified by cataloging public T cell receptors. To predict cytomegalovirus infection status, the study combined high-throughput TCR immunosequencing, statistical association of individual TCRs with disease status, and machine learning. Genome-wide SNP genotypes for about 60% of the 666 donors were used in a later genetic analysis, which treated that subset as a discovery cohort. In addition to the first cohort of approximately 650 subjects, a separate validation cohort of over 90 different subjects was used. Using immunosequencing, the study profiled T cell repertoires from around 680 subjects and related those repertoires to cytomegalovirus serostatus. The research as a whole found: Most TCR sequences were seen in very few donors, while some public TCRs were found in many individuals. In vitro tests confirmed that three of the cytomegalovirus-associated TCR beta chains recognize cytomegalovirus antigens. Because HLA typing was unavailable for some donors at each locus, only the typed subset was used in association tests. It was suggested by the authors that the approach could potentially be generalized to other disease states and immunological phenotypes. When HLA alleles, especially DR and DQ, strongly co-occurred, attributing TCR associations to individual alleles was difficult. Because the 87-base-pair reads could not distinguish some IMGT-functional V segments, including TRBV6-2 and TRBV6-3, those segments were excluded. A further reported finding was that TCR beta sequences accurately predicted the HLA-A and HLA-B alleles for most subjects in the first cohort. Presence/absence analyses assumed roughly uniform sequencing depth across donors, an assumption that may not hold. Specific HLA alleles were associated with 18,000 or so TCR beta sequences at a false discovery rate of 0.05 in a later analysis. A later analysis found that most CMV-associated TCR beta chains appeared HLA-restricted, with HLA associations seemingly driven largely by CMV exposure. In an earlier analysis of approximately 590 of the donors, most TCR beta V segments appeared in productive rearrangements about 90% or about 30% of the time, broadly matching IMGT annotations. Correlated functional status among segregating V segments might be attributable to linkage disequilibrium, but an unknown experimental factor could not be ruled out. In a later genetic analysis, a missense DCLRE1C variant was associated with V-gene and J-gene trimming of TCR beta chains, and the association was replicated in an independent cohort. Immune exposure information for the cohort was limited to CMV serostatus. A later analysis reported that several top co-occurrence clusters appeared linked to parvovirus B19, influenza, CMV and Epstein-Barr virus. A cluster of highly shared sequence variants was judged likely to be a technical artifact of the sequencing pipeline. The earlier analysis of some 540 of the donors excluded 15 to 20 rarely observed V segments, including chromosome 9 orphons, because counts were too low. The study listed 150 to 200 TCR beta chains as associated with cytomegalovirus. The classifier was reported to diagnose cytomegalovirus status with high specificity and sensitivity in both the original cohort and the validation cohort. In a later analysis, HLA-associated TCR beta chains showed more clonal expansion and lower generation probabilities than non-associated chains that were equally common. A later genetic analysis reported fewer N-insertions in productive TCRs among donors in an Asian-associated ancestry cluster than the approximately 700-donor mean. According to a later analysis, TCR association rates differed among HLA loci, with DRB1 alleles showing the most associated TCRs and HLA-C alleles showing the fewest. This cohort had only TCR beta chains sequenced, and the lack of alpha or paired-chain data limited which features could be detected.

The method behind the library was the immunoSEQ multiplex PCR assay. The multiplex PCR relied on a mix of 60 forward primers for TCR Vbeta segments and 13 reverse primers for TCR Jbeta segments. The CDR3 region of rearranged TCR beta genes was amplified from genomic DNA with a multiplex PCR assay. The Illumina HiSeq System was used to sequence the amplified TCR beta libraries as 87-base-pair reads. In the authors' own workflow: Across the 670 or so repertoires, a later analysis counted approximately 75 million unique TCR beta chains, approximately 12 million of which were shared by at least two donors. Raw reads were error-corrected and collapsed into unique sequences with a nearest-neighbor algorithm that merged closely related sequences to remove PCR and sequencing errors. Alignment of CDR3 sequences to IMGT reference sequences was used to assign V, D and J gene segments. For a sequence to be retained, at least a six-nucleotide match to both a V gene segment and a J gene segment was required. A rearrangement counted as productive if the CDR3 had no stop codons and remained in frame with V and J, and every other rearrangement counted as non-productive. Following IMGT convention, CDR3 was defined as the stretch from the second conserved V-encoded cysteine up to the conserved J-encoded phenylalanine. The earlier analysis of about 500 of the donors excluded sequences that lacked an unambiguous match to a single V gene segment. An earlier analysis of 587 of the donors classified V segments as functional when productive rearrangements were above 56.7% and as segregating when the standard deviation between donors was above 5%. A statistical classification framework was built for diagnosing cytomegalovirus status from the catalog of TCR beta chain sequences. In a later analysis, TCR nucleotide sequences were compared against IMGT/GENE-DB human TR gene sequences so that V and J genes could be assigned. Using the TCRdist pipeline, a later analysis assigned CDR3 sequences along with most-parsimonious VDJ recombination scenarios. In a later analysis, each TCR beta chain was defined by its CDR3 amino acid sequence together with its V-gene family, and reads lacking a unique V-gene family were excluded. As a way to deal with suspected cross-contamination and a sequencing artifact, a later analysis dropped 500 to 700 nucleotide sequences that were highly shared and had low generation probability. For each public chain, a later analysis derived a clonal expansion index from normalized ranks of inferred template counts within each repertoire. Generation probabilities in a later analysis came from a VDJ recombination model fitted to out-of-frame rearrangements, and those results were checked against IGoR. In a later analysis, TCR-TCR, TCR-HLA and TCR-CMV co-occurrence was scored with hypergeometric tests, and a repertoire-size bias correction was applied to TCR pairs. In a later analysis, false discovery rates were estimated by permuting HLA or CMV assignments 20 times. In a later analysis, co-occurring TCRs were grouped using DBSCAN, and TCRdist sequence similarity was added for clustering within HLA-allele-positive subsets. Repertoires with fewer than 30,000 or more than 120,000 public chains were left out of co-occurrence clustering, as were about 5 repertoires with anomalous nucleotide sharing. TCRdb holds this immuneACCESS table with in-frame rearrangements only. Some clones are missing; in checked studies, unresolved V genes explain under half, and the rest has no known cause. The DNA was the basis for D and trimming; V, J and clone size are from that table. The sample table holds 100,000 to 150,000 clones, of which 70% to 75% were seen once. The ten largest account for less than 2.5% of the sample.

From a lookup of the germline V gene, CDR1 and CDR2 are SGHRS and YFSETQ. CDR3 length: 14 amino acids, cysteine to phenylalanine. Left in the record is the CDR3 DNA by itself, 42 bases read in frame from the first base. A distance of 17 bases separates the germline ends of V and J, which lose 5 bases and 8 bases respectively. The cohort consisted of 600 to 750 healthy bone marrow donors. All cohort members were sampled while nominally healthy, although unrecorded immune exposures were likely present. The donor tested CMV seropositive, placing the donor among the approximately 290 seropositive members of the cohort. Each donor provided a peripheral blood sample, and peripheral blood mononuclear cells were used for TCR beta sequencing. The Qiagen DNeasy Blood Extraction Kit was used to extract genomic DNA from the blood cell samples.

The receptor was isolated from a woman aged 40 to 50 in good health and CMV-seropositive. Sequences were obtained from PBMCs. The chain is made from TRBV5-1 and TRBJ2-1, with a tentative D gene TRBD2 over 6 matching bases. For the CDR3, the sequence is CASRKSGTQDEQFF. In nucleotide form, the sequence is TGCGCCAGCAGAAAATCCGGGACTCAGGATGAGCAGTTCTTC.